This TCR beta chain came from a study of blood T cells in healthy people across ages. The V gene's germline CDR1 is KGHSH and CDR2 LQKENI. CDR3 size: 15 residues. V gave up 0 bases and J gave up 9 bases, with 15 bases separating them. The second PCR ran about 6 to 11 cycles with a sample-barcoded 5' primer and J-beta primers. Each cDNA was tagged by a template-switch adaptor containing 12 random nucleotides. A single record per CDR3 protein comes from TCRdb applying MiXCR to the 5' RACE reads. The sample lists about 1.6 million distinct CDR3 sequences; roughly a third were seen once. This clonotype was observed a few times.

The sequenced sample was blood. This clonotype was obtained from a woman in her 30s in good health. This chain uses TRBV18 with TRBJ2-1, with D tentatively TRBD2 (6 bases). The CDR3, as DNA: TGTGCCAGCTCACCACCTACGTCCGGGGGAGCTGAGCAGTTCTTC. It codes for CASSPPTSGGAEQFF.